The 7 T cell receptor beta chains below were found in one sample sequenced in a study of blood T cell repertoires in COVID-19. The repertoire was sequenced with immunoSEQ multiplex PCR; TCRdb's copy has only in-frame clones and lacks some. The data show more than 95,000 clones, 80% seen once. Sequences were obtained from peripheral blood. All receptors come from a human donor in a cohort sampled during active COVID-19.

This chain joins TRBV5-1 and TRBJ1-1, with D possibly TRBD1 on 5 matching bases. CDR3 length: 14 residues. The germline CDR1 and CDR2 sequences are SGHRS and YFSETQ. Trimming shortened V by 8 bases and J by 0 bases, and 14 bases separated the two germline ends. CDR3 sequence (DNA): TGCGCCAGTTGCTGGGGGGGTATGAACACTGAAGCTTTCTTT. Protein: CASCWGGMNTEAFF.

The chain employs TRBV5-8 and TRBJ1-5; D is uncertain. Germline CDR1 reads SGHTS; CDR2 reads YDEGEE. V was clipped by 1 base and J by 2 bases, with 10 bases between them. The CDR3 loop spans 15 amino acids. CDR3 nucleotides: TGTGCCAGCAGCTTGTCTCAGGTGGGCAATCAGCCCCAGCATTTT. As protein: CASSLSQVGNQPQHF.

The chain carries TRBV28 and TRBJ2-7; 9 bases are a match to TRBD2. The CDR3 is made up of 17 amino acids. Germline CDR1 and CDR2: MDHEN and SYDVKM. Trimming took 8 bases from V and 1 from J; bases not matched to a gene: 15. CDR3 coding DNA: TGTGCCAGCCTAGGGCTAGCGGGACCGGGGTCTTCCTACGAGCAGTACTTC. It codes for CASLGLAGPGSSYEQYF.

The chain combines TRBV30 with TRBJ1-5; D is undetermined. Germline CDR1 and CDR2: GTSNPN and SVGIG (reference sequence). V gave up 0 bases and J gave up 9 bases, with 12 bases separating them. The CDR3 is made up of 13 amino acids. CDR3 DNA sequence: TGTGCCTGGAGTGTAAAGGCCGCGGGGCCCCAGCATTTT. Its protein is CAWSVKAAGPQHF.

Written as DNA, the CDR3 is TGTGCCAGCAGCTTAGAATTGGGAGCGGGAGGCGCAGATACGCAGTATTTT. Translation gives CASSLELGAGGADTQYF. The genes are TRBV7-2 and TRBJ2-3; 9 nucleotides line up with TRBD2. Per the germline V gene, CDR1 is SGHTA and CDR2 is FQGNSA. J was trimmed by 4 bases and V by 1 base; bases with no gene match: 9. The CDR3 has 17 amino acids.

This chain links TRBV6-2 or TRBV6-3 with TRBJ2-7; 7 nucleotides align to TRBD2. V was pared by 5 bases and J by 6 bases, with 4 bases of the junction left unmatched. The CDR3 is made up of 12 amino acids. Germline V gene sequence: CDR1 MNHEY, CDR2 SVGEGT. CDR3 region: CASSRLAGEQYF. CDR3 DNA sequence: TGTGCCAGCAGTCGACTAGCAGGCGAGCAGTACTTC.

The chain couples TRBV28 to TRBJ1-3; D is uncertain. V was clipped by 7 bases and J by 4 bases, with 11 bases between them. The CDR3 spans 13 residues. Germline V gene sequence: CDR1 MDHEN, CDR2 SYDVKM. The CDR3 DNA reads TGTGCCAGCACTATTAATACCGGAAACACCATATATTTT. It is translated as CASTINTGNTIYF.